This T cell receptor (beta chain) stems from a study of cytomegalovirus exposure and HLA in healthy donors. The V gene lost 1 base and the J gene lost 0 bases, with 10 bases spanning the gap. This CDR3 has 16 residues. Germline V lookup: CDR1 LNHDA, CDR2 SQIVND (reference sequence). The PCR used 60 Vbeta and 13 Jbeta primers. Original processing methods: The authors later counted roughly 79 million unique TCR beta chains, 9.5 million to 13 million of them shared. Only in-frame clones appear in the TCRdb table, and some are missing; sequencing was by immunoSEQ multiplex PCR. D and trimming were read from the DNA, whereas the V and J calls and clone size are those reported in that table. The sample has 100,000 to 150,000 clones; roughly 80% are singletons. This clone was counted between two and nine times.

The specimen sequenced was PBMCs. The receptor's source is a man between 25 and 39 years old in good health and CMV-seronegative. The chain links TRBV19 to TRBJ1-3, with D possibly TRBD1 on 5 matching bases. Written as DNA, the CDR3 is TGTGCCAGTAGTATAGGGGGCCGCTCCTCTGGAAACACCATATATTTT. Translated, it gives CASSIGGRSSGNTIYF.